The sequence of this TCR beta chain was determined in a study of blood T cell repertoires in COVID-19. Study summary: PBMCs, B-cell-depleted T cells, or T cells were the source of the cDNA or gDNA that made up the material.

The assay was immunoSEQ multiplex PCR, and TCRdb's table has in-frame clones only and misses some. The data contain 150,000 to 200,000 clones, 94% of them singletons. Trimming stripped 0 bases from V and 4 bases from J, with 22 bases between. Germline V gene sequence: CDR1 MGHRA, CDR2 YSYEKL. The CDR3 runs 18 residues. The chain has TRBV4-1 and TRBJ2-7; the D gene is possibly TRBD1 (7 bases). This receptor was obtained from a man between 25 and 39 years old with COVID-19, enrolled during active disease. Sequencing input: peripheral blood. This CDR3 reads CASSQDFKARGVVYEQYF. The CDR3 DNA follows: TGCGCCAGCAGCCAAGATTTCAAAGCCAGGGGGGTGGTGTACGAGCAGTACTTC.